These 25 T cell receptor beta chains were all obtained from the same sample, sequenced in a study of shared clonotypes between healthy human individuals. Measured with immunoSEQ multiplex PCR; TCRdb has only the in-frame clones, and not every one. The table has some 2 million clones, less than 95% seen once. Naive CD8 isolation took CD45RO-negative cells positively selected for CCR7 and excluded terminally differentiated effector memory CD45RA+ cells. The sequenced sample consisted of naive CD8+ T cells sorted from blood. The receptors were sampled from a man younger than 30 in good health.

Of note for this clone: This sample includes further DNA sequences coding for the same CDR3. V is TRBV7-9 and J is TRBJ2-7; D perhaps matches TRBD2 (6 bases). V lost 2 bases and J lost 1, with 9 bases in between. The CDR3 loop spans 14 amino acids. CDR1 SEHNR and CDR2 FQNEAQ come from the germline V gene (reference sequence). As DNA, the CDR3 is TGTGCCAGCAGCTTATGGGACTCATCCTACGAGCAGTACTTC. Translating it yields CASSLWDSSYEQYF.

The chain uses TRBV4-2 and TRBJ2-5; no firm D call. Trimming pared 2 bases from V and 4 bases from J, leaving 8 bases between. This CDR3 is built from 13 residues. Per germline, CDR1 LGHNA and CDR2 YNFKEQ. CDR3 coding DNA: TGTGCCAGCAGCCAATTAATAGGAGAGACCCAGTACTTC. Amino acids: CASSQLIGETQYF.

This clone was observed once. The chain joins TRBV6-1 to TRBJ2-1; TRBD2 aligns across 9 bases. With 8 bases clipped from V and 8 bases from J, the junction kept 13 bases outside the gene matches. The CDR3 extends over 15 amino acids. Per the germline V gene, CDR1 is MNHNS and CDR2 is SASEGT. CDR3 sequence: CASLMGLAWLDEQFF. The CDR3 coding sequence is TGTGCCAGCTTAATGGGACTAGCTTGGCTCGATGAGCAGTTCTTC.

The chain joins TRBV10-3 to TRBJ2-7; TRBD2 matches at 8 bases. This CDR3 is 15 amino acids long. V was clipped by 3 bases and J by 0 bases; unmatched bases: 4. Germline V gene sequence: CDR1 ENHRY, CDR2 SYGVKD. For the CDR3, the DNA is TGTGCCATCAGTGACGAGCGGGGGCTCTCCTACGAGCAGTACTTC. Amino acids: CAISDERGLSYEQYF.

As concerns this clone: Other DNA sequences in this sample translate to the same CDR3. CDR3 protein: CASSTGGGTGELFF. In nucleotides, the CDR3 is TGTGCCAGCAGCACGGGAGGAGGTACCGGGGAGCTGTTTTTT. The V call is TRBV9, the J call TRBJ2-2; the match to TRBD2 covers 7 bases. The germline gives CDR1 SGDLS, CDR2 YYNGEE. This CDR3 has 14 amino acids. J was trimmed by 5 bases and V by 4 bases; bases with no gene match: 5.

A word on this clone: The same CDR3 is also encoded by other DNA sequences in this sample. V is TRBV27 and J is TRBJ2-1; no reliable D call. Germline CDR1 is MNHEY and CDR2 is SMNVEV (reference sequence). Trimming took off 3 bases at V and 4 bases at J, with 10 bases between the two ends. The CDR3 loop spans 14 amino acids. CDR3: CASSLAGGYNEQFF. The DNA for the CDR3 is TGTGCCAGCAGTTTGGCAGGTGGATACAATGAGCAGTTCTTC.

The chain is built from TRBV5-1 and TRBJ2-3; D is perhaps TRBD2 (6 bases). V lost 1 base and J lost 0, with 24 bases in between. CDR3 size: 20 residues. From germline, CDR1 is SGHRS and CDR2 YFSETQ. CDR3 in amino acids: CASSLRGTGLTGTSTDTQYF. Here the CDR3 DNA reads TGCGCCAGCAGCTTGAGGGGCACGGGACTCACCGGAACTAGCACAGATACGCAGTATTTT.

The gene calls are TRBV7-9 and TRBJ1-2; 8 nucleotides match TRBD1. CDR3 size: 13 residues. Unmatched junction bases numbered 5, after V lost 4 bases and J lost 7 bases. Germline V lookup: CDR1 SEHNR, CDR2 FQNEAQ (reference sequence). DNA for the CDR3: TGTGCCAGCAGCTACGGACAGGGTTCTGGCTACACCTTC. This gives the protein CASSYGQGSGYTF.

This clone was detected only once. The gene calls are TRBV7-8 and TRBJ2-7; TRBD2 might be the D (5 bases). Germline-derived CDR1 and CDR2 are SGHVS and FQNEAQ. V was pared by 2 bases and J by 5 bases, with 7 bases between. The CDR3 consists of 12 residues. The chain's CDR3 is CASSLPGNEQYF. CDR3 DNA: TGTGCCAGCAGCTTACCGGGGAACGAGCAGTACTTC.

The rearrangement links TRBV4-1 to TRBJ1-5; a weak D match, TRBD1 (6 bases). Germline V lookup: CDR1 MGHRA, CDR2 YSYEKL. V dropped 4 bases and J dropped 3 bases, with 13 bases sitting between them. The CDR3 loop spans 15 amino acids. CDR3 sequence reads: CASSLGGLNNQPQHF. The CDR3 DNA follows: TGCGCCAGCAGCCTCGGGGGCCTTAACAATCAGCCCCAGCATTTT.

DNA of the CDR3: TGTGCCAGCAGCTTAGCGGGGGACAGCTCTGGAAACACCATATATTTT. Its translation is CASSLAGDSSGNTIYF. The rearrangement joins TRBV7-6 to TRBJ1-3; 7 bases line up with TRBD1. The germline gives CDR1 SGHVS, CDR2 FNYEAQ. V trimming: 0 bases; J trimming: 0 bases; junction bases outside the gene matches: 2. The CDR3 contains 16 residues. The complete variable domain, with remaining parts taken from reference TRBV7-6 and TRBJ1-3, reads GAGVSQSPRYKVTKRGQDVALRCDPISGHVSLYWYRQALGQGPEFLTYFNYEAQQDKSGLPNDRFSAERPEGSISTLTIQRTEQRDSAMYRCASSLAGDSSGNTIYFGEGSWLTVV.

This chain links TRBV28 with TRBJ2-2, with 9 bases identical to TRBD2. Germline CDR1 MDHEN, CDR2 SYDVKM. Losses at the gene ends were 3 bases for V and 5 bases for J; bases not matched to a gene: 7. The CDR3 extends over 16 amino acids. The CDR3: CASSFLSSGVTGELFF. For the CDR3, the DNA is TGTGCCAGCAGTTTCCTTTCTAGCGGGGTTACCGGGGAGCTGTTTTTT.

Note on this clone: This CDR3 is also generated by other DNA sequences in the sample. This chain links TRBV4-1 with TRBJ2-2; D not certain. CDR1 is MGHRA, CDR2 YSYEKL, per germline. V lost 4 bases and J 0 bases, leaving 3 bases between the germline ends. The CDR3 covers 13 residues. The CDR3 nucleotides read TGCGCCAGCAGCCTAACGAACACCGGGGAGCTGTTTTTT. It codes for CASSLTNTGELFF.

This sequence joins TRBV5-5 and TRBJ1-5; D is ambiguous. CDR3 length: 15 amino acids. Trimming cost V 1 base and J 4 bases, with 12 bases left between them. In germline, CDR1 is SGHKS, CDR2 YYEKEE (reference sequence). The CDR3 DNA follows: TGTGCCAGCAGCTTGTCGGGGTTATTGAATCAGCCCCAGCATTTT. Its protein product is CASSLSGLLNQPQHF.

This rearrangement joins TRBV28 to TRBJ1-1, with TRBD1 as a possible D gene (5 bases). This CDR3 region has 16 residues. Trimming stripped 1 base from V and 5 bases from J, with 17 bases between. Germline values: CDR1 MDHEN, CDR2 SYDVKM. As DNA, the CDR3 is TGTGCCAGCAGTTTATCGGACATCTGGGTTGGGACTGAAGCTTTCTTT. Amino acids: CASSLSDIWVGTEAFF. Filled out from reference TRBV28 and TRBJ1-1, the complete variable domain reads DVKVTQSSRYLVKRTGEKVFLECVQDMDHENMFWYRQDPGLGLRLIYFSYDVKMKEKGDIPEGYSVSREKKERFSLILESASTNQTSMYLCASSLSDIWVGTEAFFGQGTRLTVV.

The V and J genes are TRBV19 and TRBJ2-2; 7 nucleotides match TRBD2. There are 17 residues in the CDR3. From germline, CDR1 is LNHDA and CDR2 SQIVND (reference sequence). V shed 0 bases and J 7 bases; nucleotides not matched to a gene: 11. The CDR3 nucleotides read TGTGCCAGTAGTATAGACCCCTACGGACTAGTTCGCGGGGAGCTGTTTTTT. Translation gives CASSIDPYGLVRGELFF.

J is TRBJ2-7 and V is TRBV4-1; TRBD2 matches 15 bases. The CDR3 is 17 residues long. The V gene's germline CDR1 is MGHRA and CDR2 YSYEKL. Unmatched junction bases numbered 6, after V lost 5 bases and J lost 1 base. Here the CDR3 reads CASSWGLAGGLSYEQYF. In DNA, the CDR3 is TGCGCCAGCAGCTGGGGACTAGCGGGGGGACTATCCTACGAGCAGTACTTC.

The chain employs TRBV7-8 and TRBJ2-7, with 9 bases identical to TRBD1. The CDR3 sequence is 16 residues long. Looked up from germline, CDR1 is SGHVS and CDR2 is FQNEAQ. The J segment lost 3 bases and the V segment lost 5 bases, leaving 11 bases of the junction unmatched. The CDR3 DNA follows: TGTGCCAGCAGCGGGGTGGGGACAGGGTACAGCTACGAGCAGTACTTC. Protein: CASSGVGTGYSYEQYF.

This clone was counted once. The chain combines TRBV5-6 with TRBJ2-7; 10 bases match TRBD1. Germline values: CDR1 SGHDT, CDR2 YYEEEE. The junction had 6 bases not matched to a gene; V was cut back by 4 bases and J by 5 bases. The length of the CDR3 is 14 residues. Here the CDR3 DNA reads TGTGCCAGCAGCCCCGGACAGGGGGTCAACGAGCAGTACTTC. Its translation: CASSPGQGVNEQYF.

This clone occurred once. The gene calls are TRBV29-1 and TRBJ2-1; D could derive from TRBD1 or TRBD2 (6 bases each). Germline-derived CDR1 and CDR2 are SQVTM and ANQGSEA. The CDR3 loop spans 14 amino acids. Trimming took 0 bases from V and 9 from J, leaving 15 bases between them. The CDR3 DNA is TGCAGCGTTGAAGATCGGGGGCCGGGTACTGAGCAGTTCTTC. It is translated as CSVEDRGPGTEQFF.

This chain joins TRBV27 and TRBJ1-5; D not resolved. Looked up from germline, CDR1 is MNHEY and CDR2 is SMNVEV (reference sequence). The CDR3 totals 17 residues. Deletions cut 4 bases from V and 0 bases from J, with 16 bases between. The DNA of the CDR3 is TGTGCCAGCAGTTCCCAGGCAGCCGATCTTAGCAATCAGCCCCAGCATTTT. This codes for CASSSQAADLSNQPQHF.

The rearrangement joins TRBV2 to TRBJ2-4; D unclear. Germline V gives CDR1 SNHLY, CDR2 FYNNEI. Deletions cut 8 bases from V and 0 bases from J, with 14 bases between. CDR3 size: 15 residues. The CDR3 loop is CASEGGRLAKNIQYF. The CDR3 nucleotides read TGTGCCAGCGAAGGCGGAAGACTAGCCAAAAACATTCAGTACTTC.

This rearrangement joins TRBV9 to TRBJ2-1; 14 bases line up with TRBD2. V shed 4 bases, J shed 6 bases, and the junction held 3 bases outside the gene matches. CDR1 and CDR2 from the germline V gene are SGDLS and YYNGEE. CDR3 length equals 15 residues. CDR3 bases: TGTGCCAGCAGCATGACTAGCGGGAGGGGCAATGAGCAGTTCTTC. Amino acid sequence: CASSMTSGRGNEQFF. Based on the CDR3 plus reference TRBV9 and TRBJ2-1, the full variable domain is DSGVTQTPKHLITATGQRVTLRCSPRSGDLSVYWYQQSLDQGLQFLIQYYNGEERAKGNILERFSAQQFPDLHSELNLSSLELGDSALYFCASSMTSGRGNEQFFGPGTRLTVL.

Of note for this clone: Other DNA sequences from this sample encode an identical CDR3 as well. In DNA, the CDR3 is TGTGCCAGCAGCTCGACAGGTGCAACTAATGAAAAACTGTTTTTT. As protein: CASSSTGATNEKLFF. The chain carries TRBV9 and TRBJ1-4; D is possibly TRBD1 (6 bases). The length of the CDR3 is 15 residues. Trimming left V 4 bases short and J 0 bases short, with 10 bases between. Germline V CDR1 and CDR2: SGDLS, YYNGEE.

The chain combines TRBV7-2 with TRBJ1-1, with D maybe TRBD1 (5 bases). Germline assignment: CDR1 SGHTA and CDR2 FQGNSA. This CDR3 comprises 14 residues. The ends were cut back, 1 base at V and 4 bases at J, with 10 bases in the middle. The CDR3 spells CASSLEEGRTEAFF. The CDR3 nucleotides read TGTGCCAGCAGCTTAGAAGAGGGACGCACTGAAGCTTTCTTT.